Shown below are 10 T cell receptor beta chains from a single sample sequenced in a study of cytomegalovirus exposure and HLA in healthy donors. The PCR was carried out with 60 Vbeta primers and 13 Jbeta primers. Libraries were prepared by immunoSEQ multiplex PCR; TCRdb keeps only in-frame clonotypes and omits some of them. The data contain 50,000 to 80,000 clones, around four fifths of them seen just once; the ten biggest clones take up approximately 4.8%. Sequenced sample: PBMCs. The receptors here all came from a male donor in good health and CMV-seropositive.

This clone appeared a single time. CDR3 nucleotide sequence: TGTGCCAGCAGCATCTCGGGACTAGCGGCTGCCCAAGAGACCCAGTACTTC. Translating gives CASSISGLAAAQETQYF. The V call is TRBV7-9, the J call TRBJ2-5; 11 nucleotides line up with TRBD2. V was clipped by 5 bases and J by 1 base; unmatched bases: 9. The germline gives CDR1 SEHNR, CDR2 FQNEAQ (reference sequence). The CDR3 totals 17 residues.

CDR3 nucleotides: TGTGCCAGCAGTGAAGATCTTGGGGCGGGGGGGCCCCTCGAGACCCAGTACTTC. As protein: CASSEDLGAGGPLETQYF. The rearrangement joins TRBV2 to TRBJ2-5; 9 bases are shared with TRBD2. Unmatched junction bases numbered 14, after V lost 1 base and J lost 5 bases. This CDR3 is 18 amino acids long. Germline-derived CDR1 and CDR2 are SNHLY and FYNNEI.

DNA for the CDR3: TGCAGCGTTGGAGCTAATTCAAACACTGAAGCTTTCTTT. It codes for CSVGANSNTEAFF. V gene TRBV29-1 combines with J gene TRBJ1-1, with no clear D. CDR1 is SQVTM and CDR2 is ANQGSEA in the germline V gene. V lost 4 bases and J lost 2, with 11 bases in between. The CDR3 has 13 residues.

This rearrangement joins TRBV5-1 to TRBJ1-2; D possibly corresponds to TRBD1 (5 bases). The CDR3 has 15 amino acids. Trimming cost V 3 bases and J 0 bases, with 12 bases left between them. Germline V lookup: CDR1 SGHRS, CDR2 YFSETQ. CDR3 bases: TGCGCCAGCAGCTCCGTCCAGGGCCCTAACTATGGCTACACCTTC. The encoded protein is CASSSVQGPNYGYTF.

By sample share, this clone is medium-sized (0.01 to 0.1%). The chain carries TRBV30 and TRBJ2-1; TRBD2 matches at 15 bases. The junction had 12 bases not matched to a gene; V was cut back by 1 base and J by 8 bases. The germline CDR1 and CDR2 sequences are GTSNPN and SVGIG (reference sequence). This CDR3 spans 18 amino acids. The CDR3 sequence: CAWSDPGTSGGPGYEQFF. The CDR3, as DNA: TGTGCCTGGAGTGACCCCGGGACTAGCGGGGGGCCAGGGTATGAGCAGTTCTTC.

The V call is TRBV9, the J call TRBJ2-7; 11 bases match TRBD1. CDR1 and CDR2 from the germline V gene are SGDLS and YYNGEE. V shed 3 bases, J shed 7 bases, and the junction held 9 bases outside the gene matches. The CDR3 totals 15 residues. CDR3 sequence reads: CASSALPGQGGEQYF. For the CDR3, the DNA is TGTGCCAGCAGCGCTCTGCCGGGACAGGGGGGGGAGCAGTACTTC. The complete variable domain, with remaining parts taken from reference TRBV9 and TRBJ2-7, reads DSGVTQTPKHLITATGQRVTLRCSPRSGDLSVYWYQQSLDQGLQFLIQYYNGEERAKGNILERFSAQQFPDLHSELNLSSLELGDSALYFCASSALPGQGGEQYFGPGTRLTVT.

The V call is TRBV6-1, the J call TRBJ1-5; no definite D call. Between the trimmed V and J ends, which lost 1 base and 4 bases, there was a span of 11 bases. This CDR3 is 15 amino acids long. The germline V gene encodes CDR1 MNHNS and CDR2 SASEGT. In nucleotides, the CDR3 is TGTGCCAGCAGTGAAGAAGGACTCCAGAATCAGCCCCAGCATTTT. Encoded protein: CASSEEGLQNQPQHF.

J is TRBJ2-7 and V is TRBV4-1; 8 nucleotides match TRBD1. Germline assignment: CDR1 MGHRA and CDR2 YSYEKL. The V segment lost 1 base and the J segment 3 bases; nucleotides outside the gene matches: 2. The CDR3 contains 14 residues. CDR3 nucleotide sequence: TGCGCCAGCAGCCAAGGGGACAGGAACTACGAGCAGTACTTC. It codes for CASSQGDRNYEQYF.

This clone was recorded a few times. The chain has TRBV2 and TRBJ1-3; D might be TRBD1 (6 bases). This CDR3 has 16 amino acids. Trimming left V 1 base short and J 0 bases short, with 10 bases between. The germline gives CDR1 SNHLY, CDR2 FYNNEI. CDR3 coding DNA: TGTGCCAGCAGTGAAGGACAGGCGAACTCTGGAAACACCATATATTTT. Amino acid sequence: CASSEGQANSGNTIYF.

The rearrangement uses TRBV30 and TRBJ1-6, with 10 positions matching TRBD1. Germline trimming cut 1 base from V and 10 bases from J; bases unmatched to any gene: 10. Germline V CDR1 and CDR2: GTSNPN, SVGIG (reference sequence). The CDR3 totals 16 residues. CDR3 bases: TGTGCCTGGAGTGCGGACAGGGGGACCTTCGGATCACCCCTCCACTTT. This translates into CAWSADRGTFGSPLHF.